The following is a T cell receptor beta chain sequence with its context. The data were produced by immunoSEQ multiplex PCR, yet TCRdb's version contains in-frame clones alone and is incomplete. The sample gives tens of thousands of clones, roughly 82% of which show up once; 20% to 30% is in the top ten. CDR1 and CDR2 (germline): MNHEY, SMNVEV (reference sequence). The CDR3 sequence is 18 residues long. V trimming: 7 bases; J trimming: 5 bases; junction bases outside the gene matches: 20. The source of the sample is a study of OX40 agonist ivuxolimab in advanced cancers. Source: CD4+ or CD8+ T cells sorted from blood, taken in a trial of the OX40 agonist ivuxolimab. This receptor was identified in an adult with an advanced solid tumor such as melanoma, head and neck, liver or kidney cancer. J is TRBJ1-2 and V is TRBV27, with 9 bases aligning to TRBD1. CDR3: CASTSSAEGRDRAYGYTF. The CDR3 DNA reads TGTGCCAGCACCTCCTCCGCGGAGGGGCGGGACAGGGCTTATGGCTACACCTTC.